This T cell receptor (beta chain) derives from a study of shared clonotypes between healthy human individuals. The CDR3 has 14 residues. In germline, CDR1 is SSHAT, CDR2 FNYEAQ (reference sequence). V lost 0 bases and J 7 bases, leaving 13 bases between the germline ends. Produced via immunoSEQ multiplex PCR; TCRdb's table is partial and in-frame only. The sample consists of fewer than 1.6 million clones, less than 99% of them appearing once. Findings and limits, study-wide: Naive CD4 clonotypes overlapped across a handful of donors at approximately 5.5%. Represented diversity (both genetic and exposure-history) was limited by the small number of donors. In general, naive subsets displayed greater estimated richness than memory subsets did.

Of note for this clone: The antigen remains unidentified.

Sequencing input: naive CD4+ T cells sorted from blood. Noted subset: CD45RA+ positively selected. J is TRBJ2-7 and V is TRBV7-7, with D possibly being TRBD2 (5 bases). The clonotype was recovered from a man under 40 in good health. The CDR3 spells CASSLAGDGQEQYF. CDR3 nucleotides: TGTGCCAGCAGCTTAGCGGGAGATGGTCAGGAGCAGTACTTC.